One sample yielded the 7 T cell receptor beta chains listed below, sequenced in a study of blood T cell repertoires in COVID-19. This table comes from immunoSEQ multiplex PCR, and its TCRdb copy is limited to in-frame clones, with some not included. The table records approximately 250,000 clones, 70% to 90% of them present only once. The sequencing input was peripheral blood. The receptor set was obtained from a man in his forties or fifties with acute or convalescent COVID-19.

The chain has TRBV5-1 and TRBJ1-2; 9 nucleotides match TRBD1. The CDR3 runs to 15 residues. The ends lost 4 bases at V and 4 bases at J; junction bases unmatched: 8. The V gene's germline CDR1 is SGHRS and CDR2 YFSETQ. The DNA for the CDR3 is TGCGCCAGCAGCCCCGGGGGGACAGGGACCTATGGCTACACCTTC. Protein product: CASSPGGTGTYGYTF.

This chain uses TRBV7-9 with TRBJ1-1; TRBD1 might be the D (5 bases). The V gene's germline CDR1 is SEHNR and CDR2 FQNEAQ (reference sequence). The CDR3 loop spans 15 amino acids. With 4 bases removed from V and 5 bases from J, the gap between germline ends came to 17 bases. The chain's CDR3 is CASSSPVRDLTEAFF. CDR3 coding DNA: TGTGCCAGCAGCTCTCCAGTCCGGGACTTAACTGAAGCTTTCTTT.

The chain joins TRBV6-6 to TRBJ1-6; D uncertain. CDR1 MNHNY and CDR2 SVGAGI come from the germline V gene (reference sequence). The V gene lost 5 bases and the J gene lost 7 bases, with 18 bases spanning the gap. The CDR3 loop spans 16 amino acids. The CDR3 region is CASSPHIRPRNSPLHF. The CDR3, as DNA: TGTGCCAGCAGTCCGCACATCCGACCGAGGAATTCACCCCTCCACTTT.

The chain uses TRBV20-1 and TRBJ2-5; no clear D gene. V gave up 3 bases and J gave up 4 bases, with 9 bases separating them. From germline, CDR1 is DFQATT and CDR2 SNEGSKA (reference sequence). The CDR3 totals 12 residues. Here the CDR3 DNA reads TGCAGTGCTAGTCAATCGGGAGAGACCCAGTACTTC. This sequence encodes CSASQSGETQYF.

The V and J genes are TRBV7-6 and TRBJ2-7; D is unclear. The CDR3 spans 15 residues. Trimming removed 0 bases from V and 4 bases from J, with 13 bases in between. The germline CDR1 and CDR2 sequences are SGHVS and FNYEAQ. CDR3: CASSLAAAAIYEQYF. The CDR3 DNA sequence: TGTGCCAGCAGCTTAGCTGCGGCGGCGATATACGAGCAGTACTTC.

The rearrangement links TRBV7-9 to TRBJ1-3, with D possibly matching TRBD1 (6 bases). The V gene's germline CDR1 is SEHNR and CDR2 FQNEAQ (reference sequence). V lost 3 bases, J lost 6 bases, and 9 bases lay in between. CDR3 size: 13 residues. In nucleotides, the CDR3 is TGTGCCAGCAGCTTCGGACAGCAAAACACCATATATTTT. Translated: CASSFGQQNTIYF.

The V and J genes are TRBV11-2 and TRBJ2-6, with D hard to call. V dropped 1 base and J dropped 1 base, with 5 bases sitting between them. The CDR3 length is 15 residues. Per the germline V gene, CDR1 is SGHAT and CDR2 is FQNNGV. The CDR3, as DNA: TGTGCCAGCAGCTTAGGTCGGTCTGGGGCCAACGTCCTGACTTTC. Amino acid sequence: CASSLGRSGANVLTF.